This T cell receptor (beta chain) was obtained from a study of blood T cell repertoires in COVID-19. Overall study: The United States, Italy and Spain were the sources of the acute and convalescent COVID-19 samples. Sources were T cells, B-cell-depleted T cells, or PBMCs; the material itself was cDNA or gDNA.

Authors' data handling: Reference gene primer amplification gave estimated nucleated cell counts. Using immunoSEQ multiplex PCR, the repertoire was profiled, and TCRdb retains in-frame clones only, with some absent. V and J calls plus clone size are reproduced from that table; the DNA served to infer D and trimming. The sample holds over 60,000 clones; over 80% are singletons and the top ten take roughly 20%. V lost 5 bases to trimming and J lost 4 bases; unmatched junction nucleotides: 9. Germline loops: CDR1 MNHEY, CDR2 SVGEGT. CDR3 length: 16 residues. In its sample, this clone was seen many times.

This sequence originates from a human donor in a cohort sampled during active COVID-19. This chain uses TRBV6-2 or TRBV6-3 with TRBJ2-5; TRBD2 matches at 11 bases. The sequencing input was peripheral blood. The CDR3 reads CASSNLAGGDIETQYF. The CDR3 nucleotides are TGTGCCAGCAGTAACCTAGCGGGGGGTGATATAGAGACCCAGTACTTC.